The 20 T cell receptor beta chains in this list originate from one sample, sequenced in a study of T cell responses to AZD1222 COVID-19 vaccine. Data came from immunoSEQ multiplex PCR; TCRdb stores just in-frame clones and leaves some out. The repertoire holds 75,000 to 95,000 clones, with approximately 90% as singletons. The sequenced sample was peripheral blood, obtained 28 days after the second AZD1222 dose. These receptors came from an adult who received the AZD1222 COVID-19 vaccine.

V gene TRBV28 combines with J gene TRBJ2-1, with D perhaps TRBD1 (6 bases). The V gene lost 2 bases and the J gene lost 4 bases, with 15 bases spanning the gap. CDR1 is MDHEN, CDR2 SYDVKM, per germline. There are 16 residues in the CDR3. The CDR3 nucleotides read TGTGCCAGCAGTTTACTTGAAGGACAGACATACAATGAGCAGTTCTTC. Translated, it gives CASSLLEGQTYNEQFF.

This CDR3 is CASSLWTGDSGNTIYF. CDR3 coding DNA: TGTGCCAGCAGCTTATGGACAGGCGACTCTGGAAACACCATATATTTT. The V call is TRBV7-7, the J call TRBJ1-3; 7 positions agree with TRBD1. After removal of 2 bases from V and 0 bases from J, the junction contained 4 bases not matched to a gene. CDR3 length equals 16 residues. CDR1 SSHAT and CDR2 FNYEAQ come from the germline V gene (reference sequence).

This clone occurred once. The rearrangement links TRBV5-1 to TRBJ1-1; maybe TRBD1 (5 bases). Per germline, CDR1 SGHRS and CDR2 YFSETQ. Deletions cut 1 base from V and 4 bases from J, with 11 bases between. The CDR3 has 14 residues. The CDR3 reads CASSLSGEPTEAFF. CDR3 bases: TGCGCCAGCAGCTTGTCGGGGGAGCCCACTGAAGCTTTCTTT.

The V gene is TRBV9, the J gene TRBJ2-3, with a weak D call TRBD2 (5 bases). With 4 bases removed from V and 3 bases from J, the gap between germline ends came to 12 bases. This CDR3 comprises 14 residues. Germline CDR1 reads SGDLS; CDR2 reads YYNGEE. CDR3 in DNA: TGTGCCAGCAGCCAAGGCCGCGGGACAGATACGCAGTATTTT. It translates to CASSQGRGTDTQYF.

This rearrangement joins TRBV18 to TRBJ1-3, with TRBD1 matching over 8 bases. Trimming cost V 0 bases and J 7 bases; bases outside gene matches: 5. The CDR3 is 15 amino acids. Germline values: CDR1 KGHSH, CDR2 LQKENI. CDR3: CASSPPGQGANTIYF. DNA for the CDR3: TGTGCCAGCTCACCACCGGGTCAGGGGGCGAACACCATATATTTT.

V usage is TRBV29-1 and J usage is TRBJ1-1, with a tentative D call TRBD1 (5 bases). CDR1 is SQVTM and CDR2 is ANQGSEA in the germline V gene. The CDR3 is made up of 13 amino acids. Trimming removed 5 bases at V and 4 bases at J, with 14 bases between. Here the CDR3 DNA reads TGCAGCGTTTCTGACAGAGGTGTCACTGAAGCTTTCTTT. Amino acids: CSVSDRGVTEAFF.

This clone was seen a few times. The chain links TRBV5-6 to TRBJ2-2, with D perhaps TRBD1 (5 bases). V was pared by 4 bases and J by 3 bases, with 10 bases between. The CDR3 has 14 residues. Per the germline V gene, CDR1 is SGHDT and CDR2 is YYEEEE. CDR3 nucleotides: TGTGCCAGCAGCCTCCAGGGTTACACCGGGGAGCTGTTTTTT. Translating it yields CASSLQGYTGELFF.

The CDR3 nucleotides read TGTGCCAGCAGCTTCCTAGATACGCAGTATTTT. Its translation: CASSFLDTQYF. The chain links TRBV5-6 to TRBJ2-3; no firm D call. Per germline, CDR1 SGHDT and CDR2 YYEEEE. V was trimmed by 2 bases and J by 5 bases, leaving 3 bases between them. The CDR3 contains 11 residues.

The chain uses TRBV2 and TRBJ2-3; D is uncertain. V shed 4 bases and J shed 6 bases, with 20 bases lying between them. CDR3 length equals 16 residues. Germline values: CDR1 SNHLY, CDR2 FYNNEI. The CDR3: CASSGRLLGRGDTQYF. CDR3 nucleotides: TGTGCCAGCAGTGGCAGACTCCTGGGTAGAGGCGATACGCAGTATTTT. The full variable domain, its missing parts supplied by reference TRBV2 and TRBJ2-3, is EPEVTQTPSHQVTQMGQEVILRCVPISNHLYFYWYRQILGQKVEFLVSFYNNEISEKSEIFDDQFSVERPDGSNFTLKIRSTKLEDSAMYFCASSGRLLGRGDTQYFGPGTRLTVL.

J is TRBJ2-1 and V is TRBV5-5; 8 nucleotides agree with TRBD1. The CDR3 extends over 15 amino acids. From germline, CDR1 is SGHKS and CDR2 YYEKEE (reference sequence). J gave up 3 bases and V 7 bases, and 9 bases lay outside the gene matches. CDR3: CASFPPGQVYNEQFF. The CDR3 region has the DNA TGTGCCAGCTTCCCACCGGGACAGGTCTACAATGAGCAGTTCTTC.

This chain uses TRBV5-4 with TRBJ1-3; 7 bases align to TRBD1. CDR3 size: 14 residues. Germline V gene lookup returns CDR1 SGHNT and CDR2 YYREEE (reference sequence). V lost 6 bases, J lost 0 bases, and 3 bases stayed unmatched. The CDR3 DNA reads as TGTGCCAGCACCACAGGGGACTCTGGAAACACCATATATTTT. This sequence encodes CASTTGDSGNTIYF.

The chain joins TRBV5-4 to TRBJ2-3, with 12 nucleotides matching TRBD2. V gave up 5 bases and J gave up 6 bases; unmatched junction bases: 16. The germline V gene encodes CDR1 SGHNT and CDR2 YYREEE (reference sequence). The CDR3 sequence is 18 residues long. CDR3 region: CASRKGLAGPGAADTQYF. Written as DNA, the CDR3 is TGTGCCAGCAGAAAGGGACTAGCGGGTCCGGGGGCTGCGGATACGCAGTATTTT.

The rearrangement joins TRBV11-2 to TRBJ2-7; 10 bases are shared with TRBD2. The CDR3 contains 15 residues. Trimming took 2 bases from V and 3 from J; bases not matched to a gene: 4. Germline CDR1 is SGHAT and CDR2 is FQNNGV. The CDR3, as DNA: TGTGCCAGCAGCTTAAGAAGACTAGCGGGCTACGAGCAGTACTTC. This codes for CASSLRRLAGYEQYF. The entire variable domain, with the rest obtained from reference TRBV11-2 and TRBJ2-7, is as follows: EAGVAQSPRYKIIEKRQSVAFWCNPISGHATLYWYQQILGQGPKLLIQFQNNGVVDDSQLPKDRFSAERLKGVDSTLKIQPAKLEDSAVYLCASSLRRLAGYEQYFGPGTRLTVT.

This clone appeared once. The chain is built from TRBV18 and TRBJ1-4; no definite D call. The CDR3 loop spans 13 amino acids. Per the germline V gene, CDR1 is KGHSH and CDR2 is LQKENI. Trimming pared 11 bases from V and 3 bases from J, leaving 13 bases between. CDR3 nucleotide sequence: TGTGCCTCCATGGGGTCGTCTAATGAAAAACTGTTTTTT. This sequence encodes CASMGSSNEKLFF.

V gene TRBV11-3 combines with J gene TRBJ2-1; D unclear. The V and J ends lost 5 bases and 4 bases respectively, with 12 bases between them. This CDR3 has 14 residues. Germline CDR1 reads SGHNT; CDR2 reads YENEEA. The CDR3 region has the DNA TGTGCCAGCAGCCCCCAATCTGTTTACAATGAGCAGTTCTTC. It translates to CASSPQSVYNEQFF.

The CDR3 region is CASSENGINTEAFF. In DNA, the CDR3 is TGTGCCAGCTCTGAGAACGGCATCAACACTGAAGCTTTCTTT. V is TRBV2 and J is TRBJ1-1; D is uncertain. Germline V gene sequence: CDR1 SNHLY, CDR2 FYNNEI. The CDR3 runs 14 residues. The V end lost 8 bases, the J end lost 2 bases, and 15 bases lay between the germline ends.

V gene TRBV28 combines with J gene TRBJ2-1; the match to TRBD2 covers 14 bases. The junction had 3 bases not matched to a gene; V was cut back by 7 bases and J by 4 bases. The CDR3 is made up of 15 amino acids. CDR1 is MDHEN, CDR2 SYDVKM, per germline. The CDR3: CASTRTSGGYNEQFF. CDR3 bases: TGTGCCAGCACCCGGACTAGCGGGGGGTACAATGAGCAGTTCTTC.

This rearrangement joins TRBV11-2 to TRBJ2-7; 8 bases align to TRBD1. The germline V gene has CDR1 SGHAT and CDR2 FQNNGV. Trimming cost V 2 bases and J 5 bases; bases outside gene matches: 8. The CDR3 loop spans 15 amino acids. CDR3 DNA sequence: TGTGCCAGCAGCTTACTAGGCCAGGGGGCCCACGAGCAGTACTTC. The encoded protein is CASSLLGQGAHEQYF.

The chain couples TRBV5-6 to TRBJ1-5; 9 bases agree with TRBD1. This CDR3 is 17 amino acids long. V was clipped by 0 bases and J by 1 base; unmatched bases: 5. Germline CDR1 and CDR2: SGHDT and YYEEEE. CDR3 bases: TGTGCCAGCAGCTTGGGGACAGGGGCGGGGAGCAATCAGCCCCAGCATTTT. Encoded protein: CASSLGTGAGSNQPQHF.

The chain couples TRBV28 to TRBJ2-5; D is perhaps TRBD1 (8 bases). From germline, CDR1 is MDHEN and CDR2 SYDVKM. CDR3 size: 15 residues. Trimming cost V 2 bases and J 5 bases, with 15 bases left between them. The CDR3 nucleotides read TGTGCCAGCAGTTTAGCGGGGGACAGGCGGGAGACCCAGTACTTC. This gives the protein CASSLAGDRRETQYF.